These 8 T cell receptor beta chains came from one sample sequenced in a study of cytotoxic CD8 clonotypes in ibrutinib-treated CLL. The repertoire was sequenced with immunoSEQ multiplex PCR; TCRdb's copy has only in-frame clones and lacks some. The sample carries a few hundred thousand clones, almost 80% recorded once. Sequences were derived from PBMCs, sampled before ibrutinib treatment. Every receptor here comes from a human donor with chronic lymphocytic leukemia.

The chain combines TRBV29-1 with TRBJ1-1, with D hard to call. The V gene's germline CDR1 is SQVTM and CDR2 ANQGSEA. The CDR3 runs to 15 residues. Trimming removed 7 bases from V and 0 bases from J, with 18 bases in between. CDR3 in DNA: TGCAGCGCTTCCCTCGGAGGCCCCTTGAACACTGAAGCTTTCTTT. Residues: CSASLGGPLNTEAFF.

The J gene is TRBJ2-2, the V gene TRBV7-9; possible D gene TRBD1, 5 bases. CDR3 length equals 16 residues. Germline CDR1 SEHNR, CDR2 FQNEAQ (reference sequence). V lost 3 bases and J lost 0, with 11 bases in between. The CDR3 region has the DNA TGTGCCAGCAGCTTTGGGGCAGAGACGAACACCGGGGAGCTGTTTTTT. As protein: CASSFGAETNTGELFF.

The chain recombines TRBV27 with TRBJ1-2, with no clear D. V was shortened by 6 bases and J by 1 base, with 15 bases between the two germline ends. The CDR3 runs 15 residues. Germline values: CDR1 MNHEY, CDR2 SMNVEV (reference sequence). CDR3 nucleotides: TGTGCCAGCAGACTCTGGGGTAGCGGTAACTATGGCTACACCTTC. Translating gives CASRLWGSGNYGYTF.

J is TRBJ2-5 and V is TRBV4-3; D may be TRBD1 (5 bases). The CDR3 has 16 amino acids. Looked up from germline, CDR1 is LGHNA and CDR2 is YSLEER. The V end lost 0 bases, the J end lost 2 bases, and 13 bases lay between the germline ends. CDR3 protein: CASSQDRLRTQETQYF. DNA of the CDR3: TGCGCCAGCAGCCAAGATCGGCTGAGGACACAAGAGACCCAGTACTTC.

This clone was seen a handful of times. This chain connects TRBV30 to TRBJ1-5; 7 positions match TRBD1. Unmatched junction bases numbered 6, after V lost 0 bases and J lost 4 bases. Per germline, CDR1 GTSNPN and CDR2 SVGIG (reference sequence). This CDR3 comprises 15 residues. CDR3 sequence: CAWSVPTGENQPQHF. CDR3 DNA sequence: TGTGCCTGGAGTGTACCTACAGGGGAGAATCAGCCCCAGCATTTT.

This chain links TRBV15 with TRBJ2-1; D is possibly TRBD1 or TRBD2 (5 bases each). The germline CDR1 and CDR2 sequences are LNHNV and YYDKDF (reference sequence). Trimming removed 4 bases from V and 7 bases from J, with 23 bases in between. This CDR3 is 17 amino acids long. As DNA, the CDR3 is TGTGCCACCAGCAAGGGGCGGTGGGCAGGGAGATTGAATGAGCAGTTCTTC. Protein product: CATSKGRWAGRLNEQFF.

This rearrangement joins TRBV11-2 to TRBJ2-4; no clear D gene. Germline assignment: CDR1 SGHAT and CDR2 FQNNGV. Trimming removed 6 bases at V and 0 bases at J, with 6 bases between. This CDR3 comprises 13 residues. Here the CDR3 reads CASRTIAKNIQYF. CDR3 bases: TGTGCCAGCAGAACTATAGCCAAAAACATTCAGTACTTC.

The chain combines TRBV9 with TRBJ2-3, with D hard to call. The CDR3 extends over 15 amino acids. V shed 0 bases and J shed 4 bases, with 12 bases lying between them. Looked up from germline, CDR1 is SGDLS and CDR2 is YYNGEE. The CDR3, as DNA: TGTGCCAGCAGCGTAGATCTAGGTTCCCCAGATACGCAGTATTTT. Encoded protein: CASSVDLGSPDTQYF.